This TCR beta chain came from a study of shared clonotypes between healthy human individuals. Terminally differentiated effector memory CD45RA+ cells were excluded by CCR7 positive selection of CD45RO-negative cells. The run depth of the assay was deep. TCRdb's table, derived via immunoSEQ multiplex PCR, lists solely in-frame clones and lacks some. This table holds roughly 1,800,000 clones, about 95% found once. General study findings and limits: Rarefaction analysis demonstrated incomplete sorted-subset sequencing notwithstanding large depth. Several donors held about 5% of naive CD4 clonotypes in common. Measured sharing among donors was expected to vary with sequencing depth.

On this clone itself: As yet, its antigen is unknown. The same CDR3 can be traced to other DNA sequences in this sample.

The clonotype comes from a man aged 18 to 29 in good health. The sample comprised naive CD8+ T cells sorted from blood.

CDR3 protein: CASSPGLGETQYF. The CDR3 DNA reads as TGTGCCAGCAGTCCCGGACTAGGGGAGACCCAGTACTTC. V gene TRBV2 combines with J gene TRBJ2-5; 7 nucleotides line up with TRBD2. Germline V CDR1 and CDR2: SNHLY, FYNNEI. V trimming: 5 bases; J trimming: 5 bases; junction bases outside the gene matches: 5. This CDR3 contains 13 residues.